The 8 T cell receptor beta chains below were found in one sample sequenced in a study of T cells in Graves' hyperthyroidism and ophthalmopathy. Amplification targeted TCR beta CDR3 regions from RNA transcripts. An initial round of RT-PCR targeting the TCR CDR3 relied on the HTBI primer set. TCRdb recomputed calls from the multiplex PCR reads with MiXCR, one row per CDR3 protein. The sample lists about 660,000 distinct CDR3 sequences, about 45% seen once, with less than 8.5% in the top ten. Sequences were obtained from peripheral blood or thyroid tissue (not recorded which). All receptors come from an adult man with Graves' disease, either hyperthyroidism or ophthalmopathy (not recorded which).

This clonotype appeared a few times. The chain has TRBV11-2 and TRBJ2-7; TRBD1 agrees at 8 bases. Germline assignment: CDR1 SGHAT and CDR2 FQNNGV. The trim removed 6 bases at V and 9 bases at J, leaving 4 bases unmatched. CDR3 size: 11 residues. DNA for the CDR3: TGTGCCAGCAGTGAGACAGGGGCGCAGTACTTC. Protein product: CASSETGAQYF.

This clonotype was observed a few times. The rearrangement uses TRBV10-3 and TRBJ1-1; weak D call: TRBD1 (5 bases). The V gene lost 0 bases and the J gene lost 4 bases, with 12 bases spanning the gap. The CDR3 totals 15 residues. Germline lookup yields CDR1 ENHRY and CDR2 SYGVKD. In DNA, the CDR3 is TGTGCCATCAGTGAGTCGGGGGGTCAGAGCACTGAAGCTTTCTTT. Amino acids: CAISESGGQSTEAFF.

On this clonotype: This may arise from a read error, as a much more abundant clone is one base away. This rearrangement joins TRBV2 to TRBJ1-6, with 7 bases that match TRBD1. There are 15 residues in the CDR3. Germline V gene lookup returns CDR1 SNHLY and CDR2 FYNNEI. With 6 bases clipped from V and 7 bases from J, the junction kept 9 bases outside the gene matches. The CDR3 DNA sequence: TGTGCCAGCAGGCCCGGGACAGCTCGAAATTCACCCCTCCACTTT. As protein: CASRPGTARNSPLHF.

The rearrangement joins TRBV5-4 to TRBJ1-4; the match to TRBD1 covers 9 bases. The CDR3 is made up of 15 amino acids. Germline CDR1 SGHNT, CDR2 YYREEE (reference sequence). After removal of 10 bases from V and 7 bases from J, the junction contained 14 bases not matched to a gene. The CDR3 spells CAWSVLGTGSEKLFF. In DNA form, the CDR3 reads TGTGCCTGGAGTGTACTCGGGACAGGGTCTGAAAAACTGTTTTTT.

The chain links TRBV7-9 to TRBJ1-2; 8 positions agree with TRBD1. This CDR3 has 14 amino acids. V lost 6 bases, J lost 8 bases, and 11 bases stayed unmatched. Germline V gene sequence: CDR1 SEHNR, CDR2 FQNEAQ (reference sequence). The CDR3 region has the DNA TGTGCCAGCAGTTTGGCAGGGGGCATAGGGGGCTACACCTTC. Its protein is CASSLAGGIGGYTF.

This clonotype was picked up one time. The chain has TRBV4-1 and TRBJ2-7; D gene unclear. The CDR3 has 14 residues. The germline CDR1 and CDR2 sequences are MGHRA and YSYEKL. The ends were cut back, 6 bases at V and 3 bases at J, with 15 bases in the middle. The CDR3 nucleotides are TGCGCCAGCAGAGACACAGTGGGTTTCTACGAGCAGTACTTC. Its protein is CASRDTVGFYEQYF.

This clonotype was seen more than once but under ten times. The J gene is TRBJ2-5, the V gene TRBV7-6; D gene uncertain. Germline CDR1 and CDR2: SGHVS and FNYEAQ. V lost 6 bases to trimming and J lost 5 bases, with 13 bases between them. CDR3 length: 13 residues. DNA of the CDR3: TGTGCCAGCAGTGCTAGACCGGAGGAGACCCAGTACTTC. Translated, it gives CASSARPEETQYF. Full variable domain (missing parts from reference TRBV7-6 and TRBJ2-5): GAGVSQSPRYKVTKRGQDVALRCDPISGHVSLYWYRQALGQGPEFLTYFNYEAQQDKSGLPNDRFSAERPEGSISTLTIQRTEQRDSAMYRCASSARPEETQYFGPGTRLLVL.

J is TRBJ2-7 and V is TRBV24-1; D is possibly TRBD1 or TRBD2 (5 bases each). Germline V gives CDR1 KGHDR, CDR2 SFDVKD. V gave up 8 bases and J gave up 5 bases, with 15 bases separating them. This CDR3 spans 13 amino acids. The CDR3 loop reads CATITGTTDEQYF. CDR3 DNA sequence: TGTGCCACCATAACCGGGACGACCGACGAGCAGTACTTC.